These T cell receptor beta chains were read from a single sample in a study of shared clonotypes between healthy human individuals. Here immunoSEQ multiplex PCR was the method, and the copy in TCRdb shows in-frame clones only, minus some. Among roughly 1,500,000 clones listed, approximately 98% were seen once. Sequenced material: naive CD4+ T cells sorted from blood. Source of these receptors: a young man in good health. Each CDR3 is given with its conserved first and last residue. The D gene is left open where the match is weak. A row's size may be missing; if present it is once, few, many or a size class.

V gene,D gene,clone size,J gene,CDR3 DNA,CDR3 protein
TRBV28,-,-,TRBJ1-4,TGTGCCAGCAGTGCTGACAGGACGGCCGAAAAACTGTTTTTT,CASSADRTAEKLFF
TRBV2,-,-,TRBJ1-1,TGTGCCAGCAGTGGGACAGCGAACACTGAAGCTTTCTTT,CASSGTANTEAFF
TRBV10-1,TRBD2,-,TRBJ2-3,TGCGCCAGCAGTGGCGGGAGGGCCCTTACAGATACGCAGTATTTT,CASSGGRALTDTQYF
TRBV2,-,-,TRBJ2-5,TGTGCCAGCAGTCTCCAAGAGACCCAGTACTTC,CASSLQETQYF
TRBV5-4,-,-,TRBJ2-5,TGTGCCAGCAGCTTGGCCGAGGCCCAGTACTTC,CASSLAEAQYF
TRBV27,TRBD1,-,TRBJ2-1,TGTGCCAGCAGTTTATGGGCCGGGACAGGGTTCGGAAAGGCGCAGTTCTTC,CASSLWAGTGFGKAQFF
TRBV5-1,-,-,TRBJ2-5,TGCGCCAGCAGCTTACAGGGAGGTGAGACCCAGTACTTC,CASSLQGGETQYF
TRBV5-5,-,-,TRBJ2-1,TGTGCCAGCAGCTTGGTAGGGATTGATCCTTACAATGAGCAGTTCTTC,CASSLVGIDPYNEQFF
TRBV29-1,-,-,TRBJ1-1,TGCAGCGTTGTAGGGGCCCTGCCCCTGAACACTGAAGCTTTCTTT,CSVVGALPLNTEAFF
TRBV18,-,-,TRBJ2-1,TGTGCCAGCTCACCACCCCTCGATGAGCAGTTCTTC,CASSPPLDEQFF
TRBV28,-,-,TRBJ2-2,TGTGCCAGCAGTTTAACCGGGGAGCTGTTTTTT,CASSLTGELFF
TRBV27,TRBD2,-,TRBJ2-7,TGTGCCAGCAGTATTAGCGGGAGGAGCTACGAGCAGTACTTC,CASSISGRSYEQYF
TRBV5-6,-,-,TRBJ1-2,TGTGCCAGCAGCTTCGACGGCTCCTATGGCTACACCTTC,CASSFDGSYGYTF
TRBV25-1,-,-,TRBJ2-7,TGTGCCAGCAGTCATCGTGAAGCGGACGAGCAGTACTTC,CASSHREADEQYF
TRBV5-4,TRBD2,-,TRBJ2-3,TGTGCCAGCAGCCCCCGGACTAGCCCTACGCAGTATTTT,CASSPRTSPTQYF
TRBV29-1,-,once,TRBJ2-1,TGCAGCGTTGAACGCGGGGCCCAGGGGAATGAGCAGTTCTTC,CSVERGAQGNEQFF
TRBV7-3,TRBD2,-,TRBJ2-5,TGTGCCAGCAGCCAACTCTCCGGACTAGCGGGAGGCTCCCAAGAGACCCAGTACTTC,CASSQLSGLAGGSQETQYF
TRBV6-6,-,-,TRBJ2-5,TGTGCCAGCAGTTCCACAGGGTGGGAGACCCAGTACTTC,CASSSTGWETQYF
TRBV15,-,-,TRBJ2-7,TGTGCCACCAAAGGGCCAGGTCAAGGCGAGCAGTACTTC,CATKGPGQGEQYF
TRBV10-3,-,-,TRBJ2-1,TGTGCCATCAGTGGGGCGGGATCCTACAATGAGCAGTTCTTC,CAISGAGSYNEQFF
TRBV5-4,-,-,TRBJ2-3,TGTGCCAGCAGCCACCTACTAGAGGACACGAAAGATACGCAGTATTTT,CASSHLLEDTKDTQYF
TRBV6-1,TRBD1,-,TRBJ2-7,TGTGCCAGCAGTACCCAGGGGGCCGACGAGCAGTACTTC,CASSTQGADEQYF
TRBV28,TRBD1,-,TRBJ2-5,TGTGCCAGCAGTAAAGGACAGGGGCGGAAAGAGACCCAGTACTTC,CASSKGQGRKETQYF
TRBV5-1,TRBD2,once,TRBJ2-3,TGCGCCAGCAGCGGGGGACTAGCGGGAGAATCAGATACGCAGTATTTT,CASSGGLAGESDTQYF
TRBV5-1,-,-,TRBJ2-7,TGCGCCAGCAGCTTGAGGGCAGGATCCTACGAGCAGTACTTC,CASSLRAGSYEQYF
TRBV5-1,TRBD2,-,TRBJ2-1,TGCGCCAGCAGCTCCTTGGTGACTAGCGGGAGGCCCGGATCCTACAATGAGCAGTTCTTC,CASSSLVTSGRPGSYNEQFF
TRBV5-1,TRBD2,-,TRBJ2-3,TGCGCCAGCAGCTCCGAACGGACTAGCGTAGATACGCAGTATTTT,CASSSERTSVDTQYF
TRBV12-5,TRBD1,-,TRBJ2-1,TGTGCTAGTGGATGGGACAGGGAAAGGGGTGAGCAGTTCTTC,CASGWDRERGEQFF
TRBV18,-,-,TRBJ1-1,TGTGCCAGCTCACCACTAGGGCTGGGCACTGAAGCTTTCTTT,CASSPLGLGTEAFF
TRBV12-5,-,-,TRBJ2-3,TGTGCTAGTTCAGGTCCCACAGATACGCAGTATTTT,CASSGPTDTQYF
TRBV6-5,TRBD1,-,TRBJ2-7,TGTGCCAGCAGTCCGGGACAGGGGCGGTACGAGCAGTACTTC,CASSPGQGRYEQYF
TRBV5-1,-,-,TRBJ1-2,TGCGCCAGCAGCTTGGCCCCCAGGGCCGGCTACACCTTC,CASSLAPRAGYTF
TRBV5-4,-,once,TRBJ1-2,TGTGCCAGCAGCTTGGCCCAGGGTTACTATGGCTACACCTTC,CASSLAQGYYGYTF
TRBV5-5,TRBD1,-,TRBJ1-1,TGTGCCAGCAGGGTCGGGCAGGGGGCTAGTGGTGAAGCTTTCTTT,CASRVGQGASGEAFF
TRBV19,-,-,TRBJ1-3,TGTGCCAGTAGTATCACCGGGGCTGGAAACACCATATATTTT,CASSITGAGNTIYF
TRBV7-9,-,-,TRBJ1-1,TGTGCCAGCAGCTTGGCGGACGGCATGAACACTGAAGCTTTCTTT,CASSLADGMNTEAFF
TRBV6-9,-,-,TRBJ2-1,TGTGCCAGCAGTCCCCGGCGAGCCCAGAGCTCCTACAATGAGCAGTTCTTC,CASSPRRAQSSYNEQFF
TRBV6-5,TRBD2,-,TRBJ2-1,TGTGCCAGCAGTTCCTCAGGTAGCGGGAGTAGTCTTGAGCAGTTCTTC,CASSSSGSGSSLEQFF
TRBV27,TRBD1,-,TRBJ2-3,TGTGCCAGCAGTCCTTACACAGGGGCCCCCACAGATACGCAGTATTTT,CASSPYTGAPTDTQYF
TRBV7-8,-,-,TRBJ2-2,TGTGCCAGCAGCTTAGTCTTGGCCGGGGAGCTGTTTTTT,CASSLVLAGELFF
TRBV28,-,-,TRBJ2-3,TGTGCCAGCAGTTTGAACACAGATACGCAGTATTTT,CASSLNTDTQYF
TRBV9,-,-,TRBJ2-3,TGTGCCAGCAGCGTAGGGCAGGCTGGGGAACTAGGTACGCAGTATTTT,CASSVGQAGELGTQYF